This T cell receptor beta chain was recovered during a study of blood T cell repertoires in COVID-19. This clone was recorded once. The CDR3 runs 15 residues. V lost 3 bases, J lost 4 bases, and 8 bases stayed unmatched. The germline CDR1 and CDR2 sequences are SGHNT and YYREEE (reference sequence). Using immunoSEQ multiplex PCR, the repertoire was profiled, and TCRdb retains in-frame clones only, with some absent. The sample shows some 150,000 clones, roughly 89% of them seen only once. The sequence was collected from an older woman who had recovered from COVID-19. The sample comprised peripheral blood. This chain joins TRBV5-4 and TRBJ2-7, with 9 bases that match TRBD1. This chain's CDR3 is CASSSPTGQGYEQYF. As DNA, the CDR3 is TGTGCCAGCAGCTCCCCAACCGGACAGGGGTACGAGCAGTACTTC.